This T cell receptor beta chain was sequenced in a study of blood T cell repertoires in COVID-19. Study overall: The United States, Italy and Spain provided the acute and convalescent COVID-19 samples. PBMCs, B-cell-depleted T cells, or T cells provided the cDNA or gDNA that made up the material.

Original analysis: Cell counts per sample came from amplifying reference gene primers. Sequenced by immunoSEQ multiplex PCR; TCRdb stores in-frame clones only, minus some. The V and J calls and clone size are taken from that table; D and trimming were inferred from the DNA. Of some 99,000 clones in the sample, roughly 84% are singletons; the top ten hold about 6.6%. CDR3 length equals 14 residues. Per germline, CDR1 LGHDT and CDR2 YNNKEL (reference sequence). V was shortened by 4 bases and J by 5 bases, with 11 bases between the two germline ends. V usage is TRBV3-1 (or the pseudogene TRBV3-2) and J usage is TRBJ2-2; possible D gene TRBD1, 5 bases. The receptor comes from a woman aged 50 to 60 with acute or convalescent COVID-19. Sequencing was performed on peripheral blood. The CDR3 here is CASSRRQITGELFF. For the CDR3, the DNA is TGTGCCAGCAGCCGCCGACAGATAACCGGGGAGCTGTTTTTT.